This is a list of T cell receptor beta chains from one sample in a study of T cells in Graves' hyperthyroidism and ophthalmopathy. Using its own MiXCR run on the multiplex PCR reads, TCRdb lists one record per CDR3 protein. The table records 300,000 to 350,000 distinct CDR3 sequences, under 25% of them present only once. Input material: blood. These receptors were taken from a woman in her forties or fifties with Graves' hyperthyroidism. Each CDR3 is given with its conserved first and last residue. Each record gives: V gene, clone size, J gene, D gene, CDR3 DNA, CDR3 protein. The D gene is left open where the match is weak. Not every row has a clone size; where given, it reads once, few, many or a size class.

TRBV3-1,many,TRBJ2-5,TRBD2,TGTGCCAGCAGCCAAGAGCTTCTGGGACTACAAGAGACCCAGTACTTC,CASSQELLGLQETQYF
TRBV2,NA,TRBJ2-7,NA,TGTGCCAGCAGTGAAGATAGGGATTGGTACGAGCAGTACTTC,CASSEDRDWYEQYF
TRBV20-1,many,TRBJ2-7,NA,TGCAGTGCTCCACAGGGACCTTACGAGCAGTACTTC,CSAPQGPYEQYF
TRBV11-3,many,TRBJ2-3,NA,TGTGCCAGCAGCTTAGATGGGGCAGATACGCAGTATTTT,CASSLDGADTQYF
TRBV20-1,NA,TRBJ1-5,TRBD1,TGCAGTGCTAGTGTGACCGGGACAGGGGGAGATAGCAATCAGCCCCAGCATTTT,CSASVTGTGGDSNQPQHF
TRBV29-1,NA,TRBJ1-2,TRBD1,TGCAGCGTAGGACAGGGGGCGGGAACGGGCTATGGCTACACCTTC,CSVGQGAGTGYGYTF
TRBV2,many,TRBJ1-1,NA,TGTGCCAGCCGAACCGGGCCTCTTGAAGCTTTCTTT,CASRTGPLEAFF
TRBV9,few,TRBJ1-2,TRBD1,TGTGCCAGCAGCGCAACTCACAGGGGGGCTTTCTATGGCTACACCTTC,CASSATHRGAFYGYTF
TRBV20-1,many,TRBJ2-7,TRBD2,TGCAGTGCTAGAGAGGGGACTATCTCAGGCGAGCAGTACTTC,CSAREGTISGEQYF
TRBV6-1,many,TRBJ2-7,NA,TGTGCCAGCAGAGCGGTGGGGGGCAGCTACGAGCAGTACTTC,CASRAVGGSYEQYF
TRBV20-1,many,TRBJ2-1,TRBD2,TGCAGTGCTAGAGTTGTAGCGGGGGGTGAGCAGTTCTTC,CSARVVAGGEQFF
TRBV6-1,many,TRBJ1-2,TRBD1,TGTGCCAGCAGTGAGGACAGGGGGACTTATGGCTACACCTTC,CASSEDRGTYGYTF
TRBV2,NA,TRBJ2-1,TRBD2,TGTGCCAGCAGTGATAGGGGGGTAGCGGGGAACTACTACAATGAGCAGTTCTTC,CASSDRGVAGNYYNEQFF
TRBV20-1,many,TRBJ2-1,TRBD2,TGCAGTGCTGGGGGGACTAGCGTGTACAATGAGCAGTTCTTC,CSAGGTSVYNEQFF
TRBV6-5,many,TRBJ1-2,TRBD1,TGTGCCAGCAGTTACTCCGGGACAGGGGGCAGCTATGGCTACACCTTC,CASSYSGTGGSYGYTF
TRBV2,many,TRBJ2-1,NA,TGTGCCAGCCTGGTGGATTCTAGCAATGAGCAGTTCTTC,CASLVDSSNEQFF
TRBV29-1,few,TRBJ1-4,NA,TGCAGCGTTGAAAGCTCTCTTAATGAAAAACTGTTTTTT,CSVESSLNEKLFF
TRBV15,few,TRBJ2-7,NA,TGTGCCACCAGCAGAGCCAGGGGGACTACCTACGAGCAGTACTTC,CATSRARGTTYEQYF
TRBV11-1,many,TRBJ1-3,NA,TGTGCCAGCAGCGTGACCAGCGACTCTGGAAACACCATATATTTT,CASSVTSDSGNTIYF
TRBV27,many,TRBJ1-6,NA,TGTGCCAGCAGTTTATTCCCACAGGGCTATAATTCACCCCTCCACTTT,CASSLFPQGYNSPLHF
TRBV24-1,many,TRBJ2-6,NA,TGTGCCACCAGTCATAGAGGAGCTGGGGCCAACGTCCTGACTTTC,CATSHRGAGANVLTF
TRBV11-2,many,TRBJ2-7,TRBD1,TGTGCCAGCAGCTTAGGACAGGGTCAATCCTACGAGCAGTACTTC,CASSLGQGQSYEQYF
TRBV5-5,many,TRBJ2-3,NA,TGTGCCAGCAGCCCAGTTACGGGGGATATCACAGATACGCAGTATTTT,CASSPVTGDITDTQYF
TRBV3-1,many,TRBJ1-5,TRBD1,TGTGCCAGCAGCCAAGACGGGACAGGGGGCGGTCAGCCCCAGCATTTT,CASSQDGTGGGQPQHF
TRBV7-3,NA,TRBJ2-7,TRBD1,TGTGCCAGCAGCTTCGACAGGGATTCTTGGTACGAGCAGTACTTC,CASSFDRDSWYEQYF
TRBV3-1,many,TRBJ1-1,NA,TGTGCCAGCAGCCAAGGAAGTGGGATCCTGAAGAACACTGAAGCTTTCTTT,CASSQGSGILKNTEAFF
TRBV2,NA,TRBJ1-1,NA,TGTGCCAGCAGCTTGTTAGGGTTTGGCACTGAAGCTTTCTTT,CASSLLGFGTEAFF
TRBV29-1,many,TRBJ2-1,NA,TGCAGCGTTGAACCCTCCCGGGCCCGGCGTGAGCAGTTCTTC,CSVEPSRARREQFF
TRBV20-1,few,TRBJ1-2,TRBD1,TGCAGTGTCGTAGGACAGGGTGGCTACACCTTC,CSVVGQGGYTF
TRBV30,many,TRBJ1-2,NA,TGTGCCTGGATTAGTCGGGAGAACTATGACTATGGCTACACCTTC,CAWISRENYDYGYTF
TRBV24-1,NA,TRBJ2-3,TRBD2,TGTGCCACCAGAGGAGCGGGAGCGGGTACAGATACGCAGTATTTT,CATRGAGAGTDTQYF
TRBV6-2/TRBV6-3,many,TRBJ1-5,NA,TGTGCCAGCAGAGACAGGACCCATCAGCCCCAGCATTTT,CASRDRTHQPQHF
TRBV20-1,many,TRBJ2-7,NA,TGCAGTGCTAGAGCCCACGGCGGGCTTACCTACGAGCAGTACTTC,CSARAHGGLTYEQYF
TRBV11-2,many,TRBJ2-7,TRBD2,TGTGCCAGCAGCTTAGCCTCCACTAGCGGGCCGCCCACGGGGCATTACGAGCAGTACTTC,CASSLASTSGPPTGHYEQYF
TRBV5-1,many,TRBJ1-1,NA,TGCGCCAGCAGCAGGGGACGGGGGAACACTGAAGCTTTCTTT,CASSRGRGNTEAFF
TRBV2,many,TRBJ2-1,NA,TGTGCCAGCAGTGTAGTTGGGAGGAGCTCCTACAATGAGCAGTTCTTC,CASSVVGRSSYNEQFF
TRBV19,NA,TRBJ2-5,TRBD2,TGTGCCAGTTCCGGGACTAGCGGGAAAGAGACCCAGTACTTC,CASSGTSGKETQYF
TRBV20-1,few,TRBJ1-4,TRBD1,TGCAGTGCTAGAAGGACAGGGGTTAATGAAAAACTGTTTTTT,CSARRTGVNEKLFF
TRBV20-1,many,TRBJ2-2,NA,TGCAGTGCTAGTTGGGGTGAGACCGGGGAGCTGTTTTTT,CSASWGETGELFF
TRBV27,many,TRBJ1-1,NA,TGTGCCAGCAGTTTATTGCCACCAAGGAGCACTGAAGCTTTCTTT,CASSLLPPRSTEAFF
TRBV7-8,NA,TRBJ2-2,TRBD2,TGTGCCAGCAGCCATCTAGCGGGAGTCGGTGAGCTGTTTTTT,CASSHLAGVGELFF